One and the same sample provided the 22 T cell receptor beta chains below, sequenced in a study of blood T cell repertoires in COVID-19. Clones were read by immunoSEQ multiplex PCR, and TCRdb kept only the in-frame ones, dropping some. Counted here are over 95,000 clones, around nine tenths occurring once; the ten biggest clones make up about 18%. Sequenced sample: peripheral blood. The source is a human donor with acute or convalescent COVID-19. The donor label of this sample is uncertain.

This clone was recorded only once. J is TRBJ2-1 and V is TRBV27; a weak D match, TRBD2 (6 bases). Germline CDR1 is MNHEY and CDR2 is SMNVEV (reference sequence). With 0 bases removed from V and 2 bases from J, the gap between germline ends came to 14 bases. CDR3 length: 17 amino acids. This CDR3 reads CASSLSGFGGAYNEQFF. The DNA for the CDR3 is TGTGCCAGCAGTTTATCGGGTTTTGGCGGGGCCTACAATGAGCAGTTCTTC.

V and J are TRBV27 and TRBJ1-6; 10 positions agree with TRBD1. Germline CDR1 is MNHEY and CDR2 is SMNVEV (reference sequence). This CDR3 has 18 residues. The junction had 5 bases not matched to a gene; V was cut back by 3 bases and J by 0 bases. The chain's CDR3 is CASSFKDRGFSYNSPLHF. As DNA, the CDR3 is TGTGCCAGCAGTTTTAAGGACAGGGGGTTCTCCTATAATTCACCCCTCCACTTT.

The chain uses TRBV2 and TRBJ1-1, with 10 bases matching TRBD1. The trim removed 6 bases at V and 4 bases at J, leaving 8 bases unmatched. The CDR3 is 15 residues long. Germline CDR1 and CDR2: SNHLY and FYNNEI. The CDR3 spells CASRRQGASSTEAFF. In nucleotides, the CDR3 is TGTGCCAGCAGACGACAGGGGGCAAGCAGCACTGAAGCTTTCTTT.

This clone was recorded once. The chain is built from TRBV5-4 and TRBJ1-4; no reliable D call. The CDR3 has 14 residues. Looked up from germline, CDR1 is SGHNT and CDR2 is YYREEE (reference sequence). The V end was cut by 0 bases, the J end by 7 bases, with 10 bases between. This chain's CDR3 is CASSLGRSGEKLFF. CDR3 sequence (DNA): TGTGCCAGCAGCTTGGGGCGCTCGGGTGAAAAACTGTTTTTT.

CDR3 in amino acids: CASSLVARVGTGANVLTF. The CDR3 nucleotides are TGTGCCAGCAGCTTGGTCGCCAGGGTGGGGACTGGGGCCAACGTCCTGACTTTC. This chain joins TRBV5-6 and TRBJ2-6; weak D call: TRBD1 (5 bases). V dropped 0 bases and J dropped 2 bases, with 15 bases sitting between them. Germline lookup yields CDR1 SGHDT and CDR2 YYEEEE. The CDR3 extends over 18 amino acids.

For this clone: The sample carries other DNA sequences with the same CDR3. This chain connects TRBV7-2 to TRBJ1-1; D gene uncertain. This CDR3 spans 13 amino acids. The V and J ends lost 3 bases and 3 bases respectively, with 8 bases between them. Germline V lookup: CDR1 SGHTA, CDR2 FQGNSA. CDR3 DNA: TGTGCCAGCAGCTTTCAGCGTGACACTGAAGCTTTCTTT. Its translation is CASSFQRDTEAFF.

This clone was counted between two and nine times. The CDR3 reads CASSLGPGQFNEQFF. DNA of the CDR3: TGTGCCAGCAGCTTAGGCCCGGGACAATTCAATGAGCAGTTCTTC. J is TRBJ2-1 and V is TRBV7-2; D possibly corresponds to TRBD1 (6 bases). V lost 1 base to trimming and J lost 6 bases, with 13 bases between them. This CDR3 spans 15 amino acids. Germline V lookup: CDR1 SGHTA, CDR2 FQGNSA. The whole variable domain, remainder taken from reference TRBV7-2 and TRBJ2-1, is GAGVSQSPSNKVTEKGKDVELRCDPISGHTALYWYRQSLGQGLEFLIYFQGNSAPDKSGLPSDRFSAERTGGSVSTLTIQRTQQEDSAVYLCASSLGPGQFNEQFFGPGTRLTVL.

The chain combines TRBV14 with TRBJ1-2; a possible D gene is TRBD1 (6 bases). CDR1 is SGHDN and CDR2 is FVKESK in the germline V gene. The CDR3 loop spans 13 amino acids. Trimming stripped 4 bases from V and 2 bases from J, with 8 bases between. The CDR3 region has the DNA TGTGCCAGCAGCCCTCAGGGGAACTATGGCTACACCTTC. Amino acid sequence: CASSPQGNYGYTF.

This chain uses TRBV5-6 with TRBJ1-6; 8 bases align to TRBD1. The CDR3 is made up of 16 amino acids. CDR1 and CDR2 (germline): SGHDT, YYEEEE. V lost 3 bases and J lost 1; bases outside the gene matches: 3. The CDR3 DNA is TGTGCCAGCAGCTCCGACAGGGGTTCCTATAATTCACCCCTCCACTTT. Protein product: CASSSDRGSYNSPLHF.

The rearrangement links TRBV3-1 (or the pseudogene TRBV3-2) to TRBJ2-7, with 11 bases that match TRBD2. Germline V gene sequence: CDR1 LGHDT, CDR2 YNNKEL (reference sequence). The V and J ends lost 6 bases and 4 bases, in that order; junction bases with no gene match: 5. This CDR3 has 14 amino acids. The CDR3, as DNA: TGTGCCAGCAGTCTTGGACTAGCGGGTTACGAGCAGTACTTC. Residues: CASSLGLAGYEQYF.

This clone has more than one count but fewer than ten. This chain links TRBV5-1 with TRBJ2-3; perhaps TRBD2 as D (5 bases). This CDR3 contains 13 residues. Deletions cut 2 bases from V and 6 bases from J, with 10 bases between. Germline V gene sequence: CDR1 SGHRS, CDR2 YFSETQ. The DNA for the CDR3 is TGCGCCAGCAGCTTCCCTGGGGAGGATACGCAGTATTTT. It yields the protein CASSFPGEDTQYF.

J is TRBJ1-2 and V is TRBV28; 8 bases are shared with TRBD1. Trimming took 5 bases from V and 0 from J; bases not matched to a gene: 8. CDR3 size: 16 residues. The germline CDR1 and CDR2 sequences are MDHEN and SYDVKM. The CDR3 here is CASSDRGHQANYGYTF. DNA for the CDR3: TGTGCCAGCAGTGACAGGGGACACCAAGCTAACTATGGCTACACCTTC.

The V gene is TRBV7-2, the J gene TRBJ2-1, with TRBD1 matching over 8 bases. Trimming removed 3 bases from V and 7 bases from J; junction bases left unmatched: 8. From germline, CDR1 is SGHTA and CDR2 FQGNSA. The CDR3 runs to 15 residues. CDR3 nucleotide sequence: TGTGCCAGCAGCTTCGGATGGACAGGGCAGAATGAGCAGTTCTTC. Its protein is CASSFGWTGQNEQFF.

The chain couples TRBV3-1 (or the pseudogene TRBV3-2) to TRBJ1-6, with TRBD1 matching 8 bases. CDR1 is LGHDT, CDR2 YNNKEL, per germline (reference sequence). The CDR3 covers 14 residues. V was clipped by 10 bases and J by 4 bases; unmatched bases: 6. CDR3 protein: CATCRDRYNSPLHF. In DNA, the CDR3 is TGTGCCACCTGTCGGGACAGGTATAATTCACCCCTCCACTTT.

This chain joins TRBV27 and TRBJ1-5; the D gene is possibly TRBD1 (6 bases). The CDR3 extends over 13 amino acids. V was shortened by 2 bases and J by 7 bases, with 9 bases between the two germline ends. Germline V gene lookup returns CDR1 MNHEY and CDR2 SMNVEV (reference sequence). CDR3 sequence: CASSLNRVQPQHF. The CDR3 DNA reads TGTGCCAGCAGTTTAAACAGGGTACAGCCCCAGCATTTT.

This clone was seen just once. V is TRBV2 and J is TRBJ2-3; 8 nucleotides match TRBD2. CDR1 and CDR2 (germline): SNHLY, FYNNEI. This CDR3 spans 15 amino acids. The junction had 7 bases not matched to a gene; V was cut back by 2 bases and J by 6 bases. CDR3 amino acids: CASSELSGGLDTQYF. CDR3 in DNA: TGTGCCAGCAGTGAACTGTCGGGGGGGCTGGATACGCAGTATTTT.

The CDR3 coding sequence is TGTGCCAGCAGCTTTTGGGGCAGGGGTTCCGCTGAAGCTTTCTTT. As protein: CASSFWGRGSAEAFF. The chain links TRBV7-9 to TRBJ1-1; possibly TRBD1 for D (6 bases). Trimming took 3 bases from V and 6 from J, leaving 17 bases between them. Germline assignment: CDR1 SEHNR and CDR2 FQNEAQ (reference sequence). The length of the CDR3 is 15 residues.

The chain carries TRBV4-1 and TRBJ2-4; 7 nucleotides align to TRBD1. From germline, CDR1 is MGHRA and CDR2 YSYEKL. Trimming took 0 bases from V and 0 from J; bases not matched to a gene: 17. The CDR3 spans 21 residues. CDR3: CASSQDRVRLGDRLAKNIQYF. The CDR3 coding sequence is TGCGCCAGCAGCCAAGATCGGGTCCGGCTCGGGGACAGATTAGCCAAAAACATTCAGTACTTC.

The chain employs TRBV5-8 and TRBJ2-1; 8 nucleotides align to TRBD2. V was clipped by 1 base and J by 10 bases; unmatched bases: 13. Germline V gene data show CDR1 as SGHTS and CDR2 as YDEGEE. The CDR3 is 16 residues long. The CDR3 nucleotides read TGTGCCAGCAGCTTGTGGACGGGGGGGCCGGCTTGGGAGCAGTTCTTC. It codes for CASSLWTGGPAWEQFF.

The chain uses TRBV19 and TRBJ2-3, with 7 positions matching TRBD2. J lost 2 bases, V lost 3 bases, and 5 bases had no gene match. This CDR3 contains 15 residues. Germline lookup yields CDR1 LNHDA and CDR2 SQIVND (reference sequence). CDR3: CASSMVGGNTDTQYF. The CDR3 nucleotides read TGTGCCAGTAGTATGGTCGGGGGGAACACAGATACGCAGTATTTT.

This clone was seen once. The genes are TRBV11-2 and TRBJ1-4, with 8 bases lining up with TRBD1. V was clipped by 2 bases and J by 8 bases; unmatched bases: 7. CDR3 length: 15 residues. Germline V CDR1 and CDR2: SGHAT, FQNNGV. CDR3 protein: CASSLRQGAWEKLFF. The CDR3 coding sequence is TGTGCCAGCAGCTTACGTCAGGGGGCCTGGGAAAAACTGTTTTTT.

The chain links TRBV5-6 to TRBJ2-7, with D perhaps matching TRBD2 (6 bases). CDR3 length: 13 residues. In germline, CDR1 is SGHDT, CDR2 YYEEEE. V gave up 3 bases and J gave up 3 bases, with 10 bases separating them. CDR3 coding DNA: TGTGCCAGCAGCTGGAGGGGAAGCTACGAGCAGTACTTC. Its translation is CASSWRGSYEQYF.